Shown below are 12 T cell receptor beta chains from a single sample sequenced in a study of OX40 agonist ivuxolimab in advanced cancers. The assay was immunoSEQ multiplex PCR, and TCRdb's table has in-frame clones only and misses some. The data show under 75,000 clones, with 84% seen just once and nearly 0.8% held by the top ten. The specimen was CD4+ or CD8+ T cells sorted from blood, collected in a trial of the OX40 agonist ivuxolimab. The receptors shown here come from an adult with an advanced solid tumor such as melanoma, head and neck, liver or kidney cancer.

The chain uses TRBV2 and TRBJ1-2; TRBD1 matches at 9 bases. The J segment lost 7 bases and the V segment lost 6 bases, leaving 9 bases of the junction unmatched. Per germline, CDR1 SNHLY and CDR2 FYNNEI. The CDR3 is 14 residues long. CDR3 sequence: CASRSTGGASGYTF. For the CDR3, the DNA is TGTGCCAGCAGAAGTACAGGGGGCGCTTCTGGCTACACCTTC.

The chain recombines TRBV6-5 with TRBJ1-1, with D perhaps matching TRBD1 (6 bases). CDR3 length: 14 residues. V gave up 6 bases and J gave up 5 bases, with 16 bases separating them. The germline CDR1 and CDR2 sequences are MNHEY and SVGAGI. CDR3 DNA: TGTGCCAGCAGATCATGGAGGGGGTTAACTGAAGCTTTCTTT. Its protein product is CASRSWRGLTEAFF.

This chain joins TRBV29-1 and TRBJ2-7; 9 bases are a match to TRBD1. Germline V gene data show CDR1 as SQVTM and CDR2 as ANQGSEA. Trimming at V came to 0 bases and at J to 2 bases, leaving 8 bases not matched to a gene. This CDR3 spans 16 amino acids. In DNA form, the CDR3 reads TGCAGCGTTGAAGAAAAAGGGACAGGGAGAACCTACGAGCAGTACTTC. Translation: CSVEEKGTGRTYEQYF.

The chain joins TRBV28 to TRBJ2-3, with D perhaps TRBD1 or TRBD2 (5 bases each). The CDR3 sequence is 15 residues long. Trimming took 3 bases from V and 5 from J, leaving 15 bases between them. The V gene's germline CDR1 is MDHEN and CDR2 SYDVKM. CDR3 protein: CASSLGRANGDTQYF. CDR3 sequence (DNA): TGTGCCAGCAGTTTGGGGCGGGCGAACGGAGATACGCAGTATTTT.

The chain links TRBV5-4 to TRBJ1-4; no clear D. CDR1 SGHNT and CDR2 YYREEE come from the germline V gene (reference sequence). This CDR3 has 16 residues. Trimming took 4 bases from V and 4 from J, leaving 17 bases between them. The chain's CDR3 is CASSLPVGEGNEKLFF. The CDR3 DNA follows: TGTGCCAGCAGCCTCCCGGTGGGTGAGGGTAATGAAAAACTGTTTTTT.

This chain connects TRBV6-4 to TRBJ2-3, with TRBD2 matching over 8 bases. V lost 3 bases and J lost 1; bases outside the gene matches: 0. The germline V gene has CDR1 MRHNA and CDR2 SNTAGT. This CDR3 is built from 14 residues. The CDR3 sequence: CASSERGGTDTQYF. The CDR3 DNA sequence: TGTGCCAGCAGTGAGCGGGGGGGCACAGATACGCAGTATTTT.

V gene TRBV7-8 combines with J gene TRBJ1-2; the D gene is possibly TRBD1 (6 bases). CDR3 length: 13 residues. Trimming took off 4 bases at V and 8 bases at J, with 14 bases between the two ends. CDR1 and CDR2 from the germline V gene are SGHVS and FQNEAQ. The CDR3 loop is CASSSRQDSGYTF. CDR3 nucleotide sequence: TGTGCCAGCAGCTCCAGACAGGATTCCGGCTACACCTTC.

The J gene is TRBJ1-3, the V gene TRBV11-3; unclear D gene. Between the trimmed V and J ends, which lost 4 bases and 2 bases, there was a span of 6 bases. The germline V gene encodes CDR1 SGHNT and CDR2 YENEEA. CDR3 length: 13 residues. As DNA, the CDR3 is TGTGCCAGCAGCTCCGAAGCTGGAAACACCATATATTTT. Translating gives CASSSEAGNTIYF.

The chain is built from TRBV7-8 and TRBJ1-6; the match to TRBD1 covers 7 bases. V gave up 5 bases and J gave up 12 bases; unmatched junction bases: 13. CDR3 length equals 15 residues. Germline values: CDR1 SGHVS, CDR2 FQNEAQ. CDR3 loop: CASSARTGLGVPLHF. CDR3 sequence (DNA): TGTGCCAGCAGCGCCCGGACAGGCTTGGGAGTACCCCTCCACTTT.

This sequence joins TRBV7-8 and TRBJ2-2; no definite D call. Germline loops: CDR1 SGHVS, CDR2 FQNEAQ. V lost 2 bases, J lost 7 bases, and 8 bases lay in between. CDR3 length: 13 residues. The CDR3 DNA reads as TGTGCCAGCAGCTTAAGTTCAGGCGGGGAGCTGTTTTTT. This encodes CASSLSSGGELFF.

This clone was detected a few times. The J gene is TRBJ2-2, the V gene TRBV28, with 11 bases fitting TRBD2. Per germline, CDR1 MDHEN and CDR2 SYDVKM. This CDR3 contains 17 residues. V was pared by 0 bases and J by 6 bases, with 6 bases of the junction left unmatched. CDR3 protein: CASSLWVLAGGPGELFF. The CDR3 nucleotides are TGTGCCAGCAGTTTATGGGTCCTAGCGGGAGGCCCCGGGGAGCTGTTTTTT.

DNA of the CDR3: TGTGCCAGCAGCTTGTCCAGGGTTAGCTATGGCTACACCTTC. Translation gives CASSLSRVSYGYTF. This chain connects TRBV5-8 to TRBJ1-2; a possible D gene is TRBD1 (5 bases). CDR1 is SGHTS, CDR2 YDEGEE, per germline. The CDR3 has 14 amino acids. V was clipped by 1 base and J by 4 bases, with 11 bases between them.